Shown below are 32 T cell receptor beta chains from a single sample sequenced in a study of OX40 agonist ivuxolimab in advanced cancers. Profiled with immunoSEQ multiplex PCR; TCRdb holds only in-frame clones, not every one. The sample yields about 89,000 clones, nearly 90% seen once. The specimen comprised CD4+ or CD8+ T cells sorted from blood, sampled in a trial of the OX40 agonist ivuxolimab. Receptor source: an adult with an advanced solid tumor such as melanoma, head and neck, liver or kidney cancer.

This clone has more than one count but fewer than ten. The rearrangement joins TRBV5-4 to TRBJ2-1, with 10 bases fitting TRBD1. With 4 bases clipped from V and 7 bases from J, the junction kept 8 bases outside the gene matches. The CDR3 runs 15 residues. Per germline, CDR1 SGHNT and CDR2 YYREEE (reference sequence). CDR3 amino acids: CASSPRGTGANEQFF. CDR3 DNA: TGTGCCAGCAGCCCCAGGGGGACAGGGGCTAATGAGCAGTTCTTC.

CDR3 nucleotides: TGTGCCAGCAGTCCCCTGACGGGGACCTACGAGCAGTACTTC. Residues: CASSPLTGTYEQYF. V gene TRBV6-5 combines with J gene TRBJ2-7; maybe TRBD2 (5 bases). In germline, CDR1 is MNHEY, CDR2 SVGAGI. Trimming left V 5 bases short and J 2 bases short, with 13 bases between. CDR3 length: 14 residues.

The DNA of the CDR3 is TGTGCCACCAGGACTAGCGGAAGGGAGACCCAGTACTTC. It translates to CATRTSGRETQYF. The V and J genes are TRBV6-1 and TRBJ2-5; 10 bases are a match to TRBD2. The germline V gene encodes CDR1 MNHNS and CDR2 SASEGT. V gave up 10 bases and J gave up 5 bases; unmatched junction bases: 7. The CDR3 length is 13 residues.

The chain couples TRBV7-6 to TRBJ2-4, with TRBD1 identical over 11 bases. The V segment lost 5 bases and the J segment 6 bases; nucleotides outside the gene matches: 6. The CDR3 extends over 15 amino acids. Germline lookup yields CDR1 SGHVS and CDR2 FNYEAQ. CDR3 amino acids: CASSGGQGGGNIQYF. CDR3 DNA sequence: TGTGCCAGCAGCGGGGGACAGGGGGGAGGAAACATTCAGTACTTC.

The chain combines TRBV5-1 with TRBJ1-2, with D possibly TRBD1 on 5 matching bases. This CDR3 is built from 14 residues. CDR1 is SGHRS, CDR2 YFSETQ, per germline. Between the trimmed V and J ends, which lost 4 bases and 0 bases, there was a span of 10 bases. The CDR3: CASSGGAPNYGYTF. CDR3 DNA: TGCGCCAGCAGCGGAGGGGCTCCTAACTATGGCTACACCTTC.

This chain uses TRBV5-1 with TRBJ2-2, with D perhaps matching TRBD1 or TRBD2 (6 bases each). Trimming removed 2 bases from V and 3 bases from J, with 11 bases in between. Looked up from germline, CDR1 is SGHRS and CDR2 is YFSETQ. This CDR3 contains 15 residues. CDR3 sequence: CASSLQGGDTGELFF. The CDR3 DNA follows: TGCGCCAGCAGCTTACAGGGCGGGGACACCGGGGAGCTGTTTTTT. The whole variable domain, remainder taken from reference TRBV5-1 and TRBJ2-2, is KAGVTQTPRYLIKTRGQQVTLSCSPISGHRSVSWYQQTPGQGLQFLFEYFSETQRNKGNFPGRFSGRQFSNSRSEMNVSTLELGDSALYLCASSLQGGDTGELFFGEGSRLTVL.

The chain combines TRBV5-6 with TRBJ2-7, with a possible D match to TRBD2 (6 bases). Trimming removed 4 bases from V and 7 bases from J, with 21 bases in between. Germline V lookup: CDR1 SGHDT, CDR2 YYEEEE. The length of the CDR3 is 15 residues. The CDR3 sequence is CASSLRDWGGWEQYF. In DNA, the CDR3 is TGTGCCAGCAGCCTCCGGGACTGGGGTGGATGGGAGCAGTACTTC.

The chain carries TRBV7-2 and TRBJ2-3; 9 bases line up with TRBD2. CDR1 and CDR2 (germline): SGHTA, FQGNSA. Trimming took 2 bases from V and 5 from J; bases not matched to a gene: 8. The CDR3 loop spans 16 amino acids. The CDR3, as DNA: TGTGCCAGCAGCTTATCACCCGGCGGGGGGGTAGATACGCAGTATTTT. As protein: CASSLSPGGGVDTQYF. The whole variable domain, filled in from reference TRBV7-2 and TRBJ2-3, reads GAGVSQSPSNKVTEKGKDVELRCDPISGHTALYWYRQSLGQGLEFLIYFQGNSAPDKSGLPSDRFSAERTGGSVSTLTIQRTQQEDSAVYLCASSLSPGGGVDTQYFGPGTRLTVL.

A note on this clone: A read error may produce the germline difference seen at one junction end. At the DNA level, this CDR3 is encoded by other sequences in the same sample as well. The chain joins TRBV7-9 to TRBJ2-5, with 12 bases lining up with TRBD1. Germline loops: CDR1 SEHNR, CDR2 FQNEAQ (reference sequence). The CDR3 covers 18 residues. CDR3 sequence (DNA): TGTGCCAGCAGCTCGCTTCCCCGGGGACAGGGGGCTGGAGAGACCCAATACTTC. It translates to CASSSLPRGQGAGETQYF.

This clone was counted only a few times. V is TRBV19 and J is TRBJ1-1; D gene ambiguous. This CDR3 contains 13 residues. The germline V gene has CDR1 LNHDA and CDR2 SQIVND (reference sequence). V was pared by 1 base and J by 3 bases, with 6 bases between. CDR3 sequence: CASSIVAHTEAFF. CDR3 coding DNA: TGTGCCAGTAGTATAGTGGCCCACACTGAAGCTTTCTTT.

This clone came up once. The chain carries TRBV7-2 and TRBJ1-1; tentatively, D is TRBD1 (6 bases). V lost 1 base and J lost 4, with 13 bases in between. The germline gives CDR1 SGHTA, CDR2 FQGNSA. The CDR3 consists of 15 residues. The CDR3 loop is CASSLGSSGVTEAFF. CDR3 bases: TGTGCCAGCAGCTTAGGCTCTTCAGGGGTCACTGAAGCTTTCTTT.

This rearrangement joins TRBV5-6 to TRBJ1-1; D uncertain. This CDR3 has 14 amino acids. V lost 4 bases, J lost 11 bases, and 21 bases lay in between. Germline V gene lookup returns CDR1 SGHDT and CDR2 YYEEEE. DNA of the CDR3: TGTGCCAGCAGCCCTGATAACCGCCCAGCCGGGGCTTTCTTT. This encodes CASSPDNRPAGAFF.

This chain connects TRBV2 to TRBJ1-5, with D maybe TRBD1 (5 bases). V lost 7 bases and J 0 bases, leaving 16 bases between the germline ends. There are 16 residues in the CDR3. Germline CDR1 is SNHLY and CDR2 is FYNNEI. This CDR3 is CASTPGGRASNQPQHF. The CDR3, as DNA: TGTGCCAGCACCCCAGGAGGCAGGGCTAGCAATCAGCCCCAGCATTTT.

The gene calls are TRBV2 and TRBJ2-1, with 12 bases aligning to TRBD1. The CDR3 runs to 15 residues. V shed 6 bases, J shed 4 bases, and the junction held 4 bases outside the gene matches. Germline CDR1 reads SNHLY; CDR2 reads FYNNEI. The CDR3 sequence is CASRGQGARYNEQFF. Here the CDR3 DNA reads TGTGCCAGCAGGGGACAGGGGGCTCGATACAATGAGCAGTTCTTC.

V gene TRBV19 combines with J gene TRBJ1-1, with 7 bases that match TRBD1. V dropped 1 base and J dropped 3; count of bases not matched to a gene: 5. This CDR3 has 15 amino acids. Germline V lookup: CDR1 LNHDA, CDR2 SQIVND (reference sequence). CDR3 coding DNA: TGTGCCAGTAGTATAGGGGGAGGGGGCTACACTGAAGCTTTCTTT. This encodes CASSIGGGGYTEAFF.

This chain connects TRBV6-5 to TRBJ2-5, with TRBD1 identical over 8 bases. The last part of the DNA fits TRBJ2-7 better; the J call may be wrong. Looked up from germline, CDR1 is MNHEY and CDR2 is SVGAGI. This CDR3 has 15 residues. In DNA form, the CDR3 reads TGTGCCAGCAGTTACACCGGGACAGGTCCCTACGAGCAGTACTTC. Amino acid sequence: CASSYTGTGPYEQYF.

This sequence joins TRBV7-6 and TRBJ2-3, with D possibly TRBD2 on 7 matching bases. The CDR3 length is 20 residues. Per the germline V gene, CDR1 is SGHVS and CDR2 is FNYEAQ. V lost 5 bases, J lost 1 base, and 28 bases lay in between. CDR3 region: CASSQPPLRVSRGRTDTQYF. Here the CDR3 DNA reads TGTGCCAGCAGCCAACCCCCCCTCAGGGTTTCGCGGGGGCGCACAGATACGCAGTATTTT.

The CDR3 DNA is TGTGCCAGCACCCTCCCCCGGGGGCCAACCAATCTCTATGGCTACACCTTC. It translates to CASTLPRGPTNLYGYTF. The chain has TRBV5-4 and TRBJ1-2; D may be TRBD1 (6 bases). Per germline, CDR1 SGHNT and CDR2 YYREEE (reference sequence). The CDR3 contains 17 residues. Trimming removed 6 bases from V and 4 bases from J, with 25 bases in between.

This clone has a handful of counts. The V call is TRBV10-1, the J call TRBJ1-3, with 8 nucleotides matching TRBD1. Germline values: CDR1 WNHNN, CDR2 SYGVQD (reference sequence). The CDR3 runs 17 residues. With V trimmed by 5 bases and J by 3 bases, 12 bases remained unmatched. The chain's CDR3 is CASSTAGQGRDGNTIYF. The CDR3 DNA reads as TGCGCCAGCAGTACAGCTGGACAGGGCCGAGATGGAAACACCATATATTTT.

J is TRBJ1-5 and V is TRBV12-1. TRBV12-1 has pseudogene status. CDR3 length: 12 residues. CDR3 in amino acids: CASSWCNQPQHF. CDR3 sequence (DNA): TGTGCCAGCAGCTGGTGCAATCAGCCCCAGCATTTT.

The chain is built from TRBV7-9 and TRBJ1-1; TRBD1 matches at 12 bases. CDR1 SEHNR and CDR2 FQNEAQ come from the germline V gene (reference sequence). There are 16 residues in the CDR3. V shed 5 bases, J shed 4 bases, and the junction held 8 bases outside the gene matches. In nucleotides, the CDR3 is TGTGCCAGCAGCATCGGGACAGGGGGCGGAGGCACTGAAGCTTTCTTT. Protein product: CASSIGTGGGGTEAFF.

The rearrangement links TRBV5-4 to TRBJ2-4; 8 positions match TRBD2. CDR1 is SGHNT and CDR2 is YYREEE in the germline V gene (reference sequence). The CDR3 consists of 14 residues. The J segment lost 4 bases and the V segment lost 4 bases, leaving 4 bases of the junction unmatched. The CDR3 sequence: CASSPGGEKNIQYF. The CDR3 region has the DNA TGTGCCAGCAGCCCCGGGGGGGAGAAAAACATTCAGTACTTC.

This chain connects TRBV2 to TRBJ2-7, with 8 bases identical to TRBD2. CDR3 size: 14 residues. Unmatched junction bases numbered 3, after V lost 2 bases and J lost 3 bases. The germline V gene encodes CDR1 SNHLY and CDR2 FYNNEI. CDR3 region: CASSEQRGRYEQYF. The CDR3, as DNA: TGTGCCAGCAGTGAACAGCGGGGGCGCTACGAGCAGTACTTC.

This chain uses TRBV4-2 with TRBJ1-6; D might be TRBD1 (6 bases). The ends were cut back, 5 bases at V and 5 bases at J, with 10 bases in the middle. The CDR3 is 14 amino acids. CDR1 and CDR2 from the germline V gene are LGHNA and YNFKEQ. The CDR3 here is CASSEGEHNSPLHF. CDR3 DNA: TGTGCCAGCAGCGAGGGGGAACATAATTCACCCCTCCACTTT.

This sequence joins TRBV19 and TRBJ1-4; D is ambiguous. V lost 6 bases to trimming and J lost 0 bases, with 11 bases between them. This CDR3 has 15 amino acids. The V gene's germline CDR1 is LNHDA and CDR2 SQIVND (reference sequence). CDR3: CASRIGFATNEKLFF. CDR3 sequence (DNA): TGTGCCAGTAGAATTGGGTTTGCAACTAATGAAAAACTGTTTTTT.

The CDR3 sequence is CASSPGGDSGAGYTF. As DNA, the CDR3 is TGTGCCAGCTCACCAGGAGGGGACAGCGGGGCTGGCTACACCTTC. The gene calls are TRBV18 and TRBJ1-2; TRBD1 agrees at 7 bases. The CDR3 has 15 residues. CDR1 is KGHSH, CDR2 LQKENI, per germline. J gave up 7 bases and V 2 bases, and 10 bases lay outside the gene matches. The whole variable domain, filled in from reference TRBV18 and TRBJ1-2, reads NAGVMQNPRHLVRRRGQEARLRCSPMKGHSHVYWYRQLPEEGLKFMVYLQKENIIDESGMPKERFSAEFPKEGPSILRIQQVVRGDSAAYFCASSPGGDSGAGYTFGSGTRLTVV.

Comment on this clone: This sample includes further DNA sequences coding for the same CDR3. This chain connects TRBV6-5 to TRBJ2-7; D might be TRBD1 (6 bases). This CDR3 has 15 amino acids. The ends were cut back, 3 bases at V and 4 bases at J, with 16 bases in the middle. Germline V gives CDR1 MNHEY, CDR2 SVGAGI. CDR3 loop: CASSYRQGRPYEQYF. The CDR3 nucleotides read TGTGCCAGCAGTTATCGGCAGGGGCGGCCTTACGAGCAGTACTTC.

The gene calls are TRBV9 and TRBJ2-3; 12 nucleotides agree with TRBD2. The CDR3 has 16 residues. V was clipped by 2 bases and J by 4 bases; unmatched bases: 5. The germline V gene encodes CDR1 SGDLS and CDR2 YYNGEE. CDR3 in DNA: TGTGCCAGCAGCGTTCTAGCGGGGGGGCTCCCAGATACGCAGTATTTT. Protein sequence: CASSVLAGGLPDTQYF. The full variable domain, in which reference TRBV9 and TRBJ2-3 provide the parts outside the CDR3, is DSGVTQTPKHLITATGQRVTLRCSPRSGDLSVYWYQQSLDQGLQFLIQYYNGEERAKGNILERFSAQQFPDLHSELNLSSLELGDSALYFCASSVLAGGLPDTQYFGPGTRLTVL.

The rearrangement links TRBV15 to TRBJ1-4, with a possible D match to TRBD1 (5 bases). Trimming stripped 1 base from V and 8 bases from J, with 14 bases between. CDR1 is LNHNV, CDR2 YYDKDF, per germline (reference sequence). The length of the CDR3 is 15 residues. CDR3 region: CATSRGTTAFEKLFF. The DNA for the CDR3 is TGTGCCACCAGCAGAGGCACGACAGCCTTCGAAAAACTGTTTTTT.

This sequence joins TRBV2 and TRBJ1-6; D perhaps matches TRBD1 (5 bases). The CDR3 contains 15 residues. V lost 11 bases and J lost 2, with 16 bases in between. The germline CDR1 and CDR2 sequences are SNHLY and FYNNEI. CDR3 sequence (DNA): TGTGCCTGCTTTGGGGGTTACGCCTATAATTCACCCCTCCACTTT. This sequence encodes CACFGGYAYNSPLHF.

The genes are TRBV6-1 and TRBJ2-7, with a weak D call TRBD1 (6 bases). There are 17 residues in the CDR3. CDR1 and CDR2 from the germline V gene are MNHNS and SASEGT. V was pared by 4 bases and J by 0 bases, with 19 bases between. For the CDR3, the DNA is TGTGCCAGCAGTGTAGTGGGGGCAGGCTCGAGCTCCTACGAGCAGTACTTC. It is translated as CASSVVGAGSSSYEQYF.

The V call is TRBV11-2, the J call TRBJ2-7; D uncertain. Trimming left V 3 bases short and J 3 bases short, with 3 bases between. Germline CDR1 SGHAT, CDR2 FQNNGV. The CDR3 contains 11 residues. The CDR3 sequence: CASSFLYEQYF. The CDR3 DNA reads as TGTGCCAGCAGCTTTCTCTACGAGCAGTACTTC.